This TCR beta chain was captured in a study of chemoradiotherapy in HPV16-positive cancers. Study overall: Two HPV16-positive patients' cells yielded candidate HPV-specific clones and common motifs.

A remark on this clone: Its specificity is not known.

Study conclusions and caveats: For HPV16-positive patients, expanding HPV-responsive T cells associated with longer recurrence-free survival.

TCRdb keeps only in-frame clones here, not all; method: immunoSEQ multiplex PCR. This sample carries about 22,000 clones, approximately 73% of them seen once, and the ten largest clones take 2% to 3%. Per germline, CDR1 SEHNR and CDR2 FQNEAQ (reference sequence). CDR3 length: 15 residues. With 5 bases clipped from V and 3 bases from J, the junction kept 6 bases outside the gene matches. This chain links TRBV7-9 with TRBJ2-5; 10 nucleotides align to TRBD1. This sample was gathered from a patient who underwent chemoradiotherapy. This TCR was recovered from a human donor with HPV-associated anogenital cancer. The CDR3 DNA reads TGTGCCAGCAGCACCGGGACAGGGGTTAAAGAGACCCAGTACTTC. Translation: CASSTGTGVKETQYF.